These 25 T cell receptor beta chains originate from one sample sequenced in a study of radiation and T cells in renal cell carcinoma. Time point reported: blood 4 weeks post-SBRT, at nephrectomy. Treatment noted: 15 Gy SBRT to primary tumor, nephrectomy 4 weeks later. The assay was immunoSEQ multiplex PCR, and TCRdb's table has in-frame clones only and misses some. Here the sample spans 80,000 or so clones, nearly 90% being singletons. Sample: blood, taken from a patient whose treatment included radiotherapy and nephrectomy. All receptors derive from a woman in her 70s with renal cell carcinoma.

The J gene is TRBJ1-5, the V gene TRBV10-3; D unresolved. Trimming cost V 3 bases and J 6 bases, with 12 bases left between them. The V gene's germline CDR1 is ENHRY and CDR2 SYGVKD. This CDR3 spans 14 amino acids. The CDR3 reads CAISDTKKGQPQHF. Written as DNA, the CDR3 is TGTGCCATCAGTGACACCAAAAAGGGTCAGCCCCAGCATTTT.

This clone has just one count. The V gene is TRBV7-9, the J gene TRBJ2-1; weak D call: TRBD1 (5 bases). The V gene's germline CDR1 is SEHNR and CDR2 FQNEAQ (reference sequence). Trimming removed 0 bases at V and 7 bases at J, with 13 bases between. This CDR3 comprises 15 residues. In DNA form, the CDR3 reads TGTGCCAGCAGCTTAGCGCAGGGCGGTCAAAATGAGCAGTTCTTC. Protein: CASSLAQGGQNEQFF.

V gene TRBV2 combines with J gene TRBJ1-6, with D perhaps matching TRBD1 (6 bases). Germline CDR1 SNHLY, CDR2 FYNNEI. Trimming took off 7 bases at V and 6 bases at J, with 10 bases between the two ends. The CDR3 is made up of 13 amino acids. The CDR3 reads CASTGTSNSPLHF. CDR3 in DNA: TGTGCCAGCACCGGGACAAGTAATTCACCCCTCCACTTT.

This clone has more than one count but fewer than ten. The chain carries TRBV30 and TRBJ1-5; TRBD1 agrees at 9 bases. This CDR3 region has 17 residues. The germline V gene encodes CDR1 GTSNPN and CDR2 SVGIG (reference sequence). Unmatched junction bases numbered 8, after V lost 2 bases and J lost 0 bases. CDR3 sequence reads: CAWSTGQGRNSNQPQHF. CDR3 DNA: TGTGCCTGGAGTACAGGACAGGGGCGAAATAGCAATCAGCCCCAGCATTTT. The whole variable domain, filled in from reference TRBV30 and TRBJ1-5, reads SQTIHQWPATLVQPVGSPLSLECTVEGTSNPNLYWYRQAAGRGLQLLFYSVGIGQISSEVPQNLSASRPQDRQFILSSKKLLLSDSGFYLCAWSTGQGRNSNQPQHFGDGTRLSIL.

The V call is TRBV7-8, the J call TRBJ2-3, with TRBD2 matching over 11 bases. Germline loops: CDR1 SGHVS, CDR2 FQNEAQ. V lost 1 base, J lost 1 base, and 1 base stayed unmatched. The CDR3 is made up of 16 amino acids. This chain's CDR3 is CASSLVLAGGTDTQYF. CDR3 nucleotide sequence: TGTGCCAGCAGCTTAGTACTAGCGGGGGGCACAGATACGCAGTATTTT.

The chain links TRBV7-2 to TRBJ2-2; D ambiguous. This CDR3 is 16 amino acids long. The germline V and J ends were trimmed by 5 bases and 6 bases, with 19 bases remaining between them. CDR1 is SGHTA and CDR2 is FQGNSA in the germline V gene. The CDR3 nucleotides are TGTGCCAGCAGCGGACGTCGCCCCAAGGTAGCCGGGGAGCTGTTTTTT. Amino acid sequence: CASSGRRPKVAGELFF.

The chain uses TRBV5-4 and TRBJ1-5; D unclear. The germline CDR1 and CDR2 sequences are SGHNT and YYREEE (reference sequence). There are 15 residues in the CDR3. Trimming left V 4 bases short and J 3 bases short, with 14 bases between. CDR3 sequence (DNA): TGTGCCAGCAGCACCGACATCGGGCCCAATCAGCCCCAGCATTTT. This gives the protein CASSTDIGPNQPQHF. Based on the CDR3 plus reference TRBV5-4 and TRBJ1-5, the full variable domain is ETGVTQSPTHLIKTRGQQVTLRCSSQSGHNTVSWYQQALGQGPQFIFQYYREEENGRGNFPPRFSGLQFPNYSSELNVNALELDDSALYLCASSTDIGPNQPQHFGDGTRLSIL.

The chain uses TRBV29-1 and TRBJ1-1; a weak D match, TRBD1 (6 bases). This CDR3 is built from 15 residues. With 5 bases removed from V and 3 bases from J, the gap between germline ends came to 19 bases. Germline CDR1 SQVTM, CDR2 ANQGSEA. Here the CDR3 reads CSVSRAGVGDTEAFF. For the CDR3, the DNA is TGCAGCGTTAGTAGGGCAGGGGTAGGGGACACTGAAGCTTTCTTT.

There are a few counts of this clone. The rearrangement joins TRBV7-6 to TRBJ2-7; 7 positions agree with TRBD1. Germline V gene lookup returns CDR1 SGHVS and CDR2 FNYEAQ. The trim removed 5 bases at V and 3 bases at J, leaving 4 bases unmatched. The length of the CDR3 is 13 residues. The CDR3: CASSRDRDYEQYF. Here the CDR3 DNA reads TGTGCCAGCAGCAGGGACAGAGACTACGAGCAGTACTTC.

This rearrangement joins TRBV10-3 to TRBJ2-3; 9 bases agree with TRBD1. V shed 5 bases and J 0 bases; nucleotides not matched to a gene: 6. The CDR3 has 16 residues. The germline V gene encodes CDR1 ENHRY and CDR2 SYGVKD. CDR3 DNA sequence: TGTGCCATCAGTCCGTCGACAGGGGGTAGCACAGATACGCAGTATTTT. This codes for CAISPSTGGSTDTQYF.

The chain uses TRBV6-1 and TRBJ1-5; no reliable D call. V gave up 2 bases and J gave up 2 bases, with 7 bases separating them. This CDR3 comprises 14 residues. The germline V gene has CDR1 MNHNS and CDR2 SASEGT. The CDR3 DNA follows: TGTGCCAGCAGTGAATCCATGGGCAATCAGCCCCAGCATTTT. It codes for CASSESMGNQPQHF.

The chain employs TRBV7-9 and TRBJ2-1; 7 nucleotides match TRBD2. Trimming took 7 bases from V and 4 from J; bases not matched to a gene: 10. Germline V gene data show CDR1 as SEHNR and CDR2 as FQNEAQ (reference sequence). The CDR3 sequence is 15 residues long. CDR3 DNA: TGTGCCAGCACCCCTCTGAGCGGGGCGTACAATGAGCAGTTCTTC. Residues: CASTPLSGAYNEQFF. Based on the CDR3 plus reference TRBV7-9 and TRBJ2-1, the full variable domain is DTGVSQNPRHKITKRGQNVTFRCDPISEHNRLYWYRQTLGQGPEFLTYFQNEAQLEKSRLLSDRFSAERPKGSFSTLEIQRTEQGDSAMYLCASTPLSGAYNEQFFGPGTRLTVL.

V is TRBV28 and J is TRBJ1-2; TRBD1 agrees at 7 bases. V lost 2 bases and J lost 2; bases outside the gene matches: 8. There are 16 residues in the CDR3. Germline V CDR1 and CDR2: MDHEN, SYDVKM. For the CDR3, the DNA is TGTGCCAGCAGTTTAGGGGCCGGGACAGTCAACTATGGCTACACCTTC. Its protein is CASSLGAGTVNYGYTF.

This chain links TRBV19 with TRBJ1-4; D remains unclear. This CDR3 contains 14 residues. Trimming cost V 4 bases and J 4 bases, with 10 bases left between them. The germline gives CDR1 LNHDA, CDR2 SQIVND (reference sequence). The CDR3 bases are TGTGCCAGTAGTACCCGGACCTTTAATGAAAAACTGTTTTTT. This encodes CASSTRTFNEKLFF.

Remarks on this clone: One junction end disagrees with the germline gene, perhaps due to a read error. The gene calls are TRBV5-4 and TRBJ2-1; 7 bases match TRBD1. The germline gives CDR1 SGHNT, CDR2 YYREEE (reference sequence). CDR3 length equals 12 residues. CDR3 amino acids: CASSLDRDSEVF. The CDR3 region has the DNA TGTGCCAGCAGCTTGGATCGGGACAGTGAGGTCTTC. Full variable domain (missing parts from reference TRBV5-4 and TRBJ2-1): ETGVTQSPTHLIKTRGQQVTLRCSSQSGHNTVSWYQQALGQGPQFIFQYYREEENGRGNFPPRFSGLQFPNYSSELNVNALELDDSALYLCASSLDRDSEVFGPGTRLTVL.

The V and J genes are TRBV5-6 and TRBJ2-2; possible D gene TRBD1, 6 bases. The CDR3 length is 19 residues. The V and J ends lost 2 bases and 4 bases respectively, with 24 bases between them. Germline V gene lookup returns CDR1 SGHDT and CDR2 YYEEEE. The CDR3 is CASSLKQQGRIIGTGELFF. The CDR3 nucleotides read TGTGCCAGCAGCTTAAAACAGCAGGGGAGAATTATCGGCACCGGGGAGCTGTTTTTT.

The chain uses TRBV7-8 and TRBJ1-5; possibly TRBD1 for D (5 bases). The V gene lost 1 base and the J gene lost 5 bases, with 18 bases spanning the gap. In germline, CDR1 is SGHVS, CDR2 FQNEAQ. This CDR3 is 17 amino acids long. Written as DNA, the CDR3 is TGTGCCAGCAGCTTAGGAGGGGTGGCCCGTAAGGATCAGCCCCAGCATTTT. It translates to CASSLGGVARKDQPQHF. The full variable domain, in which reference TRBV7-8 and TRBJ1-5 provide the parts outside the CDR3, is GAGVSQSPRYKVAKRGQDVALRCDPISGHVSLFWYQQALGQGPEFLTYFQNEAQLDKSGLPSDRFFAERPEGSVSTLKIQRTQQEDSAVYLCASSLGGVARKDQPQHFGDGTRLSIL.

As regards this clone: This CDR3 is also generated by other DNA sequences in the sample. The V and J genes are TRBV15 and TRBJ2-7; the D is unclear. CDR1 is LNHNV, CDR2 YYDKDF, per germline (reference sequence). V dropped 0 bases and J dropped 2 bases, with 8 bases sitting between them. The CDR3 spans 14 residues. The CDR3 nucleotides read TGTGCCACCAGCAGAGATCCCGGAACCTACGAGCAGTACTTC. Its protein is CATSRDPGTYEQYF.

The table lists this clone with a few counts. The chain recombines TRBV6-4 with TRBJ2-2; possible D gene TRBD2, 5 bases. This CDR3 spans 17 amino acids. V was clipped by 3 bases and J by 0 bases, with 14 bases between them. Germline CDR1 is MRHNA and CDR2 is SNTAGT. CDR3 coding DNA: TGTGCCAGCAGTGAACTGGCCGACGGGACGAACACCGGGGAGCTGTTTTTT. Translation gives CASSELADGTNTGELFF.

The chain has TRBV6-1 and TRBJ2-7, with 7 positions matching TRBD1. V trimming: 4 bases; J trimming: 2 bases; junction bases outside the gene matches: 11. Germline CDR1 reads MNHNS; CDR2 reads SASEGT. This CDR3 spans 16 amino acids. CDR3 amino acids: CASSVNRDRTAYEQYF. CDR3 in DNA: TGTGCCAGCAGTGTAAATAGGGACAGAACGGCCTACGAGCAGTACTTC.

The chain joins TRBV10-3 to TRBJ2-4; a weak D match, TRBD2 (6 bases). CDR1 ENHRY and CDR2 SYGVKD come from the germline V gene. V shed 2 bases and J shed 0 bases, with 11 bases lying between them. The CDR3 contains 16 residues. This CDR3 is CAISEGGGIAKNIQYF. The CDR3 DNA reads as TGTGCCATCAGTGAGGGGGGAGGTATAGCCAAAAACATTCAGTACTTC.

V gene TRBV5-1 combines with J gene TRBJ2-2; D gene uncertain. The CDR3 extends over 14 amino acids. With 1 base removed from V and 1 base from J, the gap between germline ends came to 5 bases. Germline CDR1 reads SGHRS; CDR2 reads YFSETQ. The CDR3 sequence: CASSLNQNTGELFF. The DNA of the CDR3 is TGCGCCAGCAGCTTGAACCAGAACACCGGGGAGCTGTTTTTT.

The chain is built from TRBV7-9 and TRBJ2-2; 14 bases are a match to TRBD2. J lost 7 bases, V lost 8 bases, and 15 bases had no gene match. The germline CDR1 and CDR2 sequences are SEHNR and FQNEAQ (reference sequence). The CDR3 runs to 18 residues. The CDR3 is CASQKPGLAGASDGELFF. CDR3 nucleotide sequence: TGTGCCAGCCAAAAACCGGGACTAGCGGGGGCCTCGGACGGGGAGCTGTTTTTT.

This chain joins TRBV5-1 and TRBJ1-1, with D perhaps matching TRBD1 (5 bases). V lost 8 bases and J 4 bases, leaving 15 bases between the germline ends. Germline CDR1 and CDR2: SGHRS and YFSETQ. The CDR3 totals 13 residues. DNA of the CDR3: TGCGCCAGTACACAGGTTCATGGCACTGAAGCTTTCTTT. This encodes CASTQVHGTEAFF.

The gene calls are TRBV6-6 and TRBJ2-5; TRBD1 matches 7 bases. This CDR3 contains 14 residues. CDR1 and CDR2 from the germline V gene are MNHNY and SVGAGI (reference sequence). V trimming: 1 base; J trimming: 3 bases; junction bases outside the gene matches: 2. CDR3 sequence reads: CASSYFRGKETQYF. The CDR3, as DNA: TGTGCCAGCAGTTACTTCAGGGGGAAAGAGACCCAGTACTTC.